Listed below are T cell receptor beta chains from one sample, sequenced in a study of Graves' ophthalmopathy and Graves' hyperthyroidism. In TCRdb, the multiplex PCR reads were re-called with MiXCR into one record per CDR3 protein. The sample lists a few hundred thousand distinct CDR3 sequences; roughly 21% were seen once. Sequencing was performed on peripheral blood. These TCRs come from a woman in her late teens or twenties with stable Graves' hyperthyroidism. Both conserved end residues are part of each CDR3. A D gene is named only where the DNA matches it firmly. Clone size is stated in some rows and not others, as once, few, many or a class when expanded.

D gene	clone size	V gene	J gene	CDR3 DNA	CDR3 protein
NA	NA	TRBV28	TRBJ2-5	TGTGCCACCCTCGAGCGGGCTCGGGAGACCCAGTACTTC	CATLERARETQYF
TRBD1	many	TRBV29-1	TRBJ2-7	TGCAGGGATTTGAACAGGGGACCGTACGAGCAGTACTTC	CRDLNRGPYEQYF
NA	many	TRBV7-2	TRBJ1-6	TGTGCCAGCAGCTCATCAGGAATTAGGGCACCCCTCCACTTT	CASSSSGIRAPLHF
NA	few	TRBV7-9	TRBJ1-5	TGTGCCAGCAGCTTGGGAGTCAGGCCCCAGCATTTT	CASSLGVRPQHF
TRBD1	NA	TRBV6-2/TRBV6-3	TRBJ2-3	TGTGCCAGCAGTCGATCCCGGACAGGGACCACAGATACGCAGTATTTT	CASSRSRTGTTDTQYF
NA	many	TRBV11-2	TRBJ2-2	TGTGCCAGCAACGGCGGGGAGCTGTTTTTT	CASNGGELFF
NA	many	TRBV19	TRBJ1-1	TGTGCCAGTACCGCGACAGGACGCATTGAAGCTTTCTTT	CASTATGRIEAFF
TRBD1	many	TRBV6-5	TRBJ1-2	TGTGCCAGCATAAGGGGGCGCGGCTATGGCTACACCTTC	CASIRGRGYGYTF
TRBD1	many	TRBV20-1	TRBJ2-5	TGCAGTGTTCAGGGAAGGCAGGGGGCCAAGGAGACCCAGTACTTC	CSVQGRQGAKETQYF
NA	NA	TRBV12-3/TRBV12-4	TRBJ2-2	TGTGCCAGCAGTTTAGTGCTTTCCCTACCCGGGGAGCTGTTTTTT	CASSLVLSLPGELFF
NA	many	TRBV19	TRBJ1-1	TGTGCCAGTAGTATAGGAGGGGCAGTGAGGACTGAAGCTTTCTTT	CASSIGGAVRTEAFF
TRBD2	many	TRBV27	TRBJ2-7	TGTGCCAGCAGTTTGGCGGGAGGCTTGGAGCAGTACTTC	CASSLAGGLEQYF
NA	NA	TRBV12-3/TRBV12-4	TRBJ2-2	TGTGCCAGCAGTCGGGACGGGAACACCGGGGAGCTGTTGTTT	CASSRDGNTGELLF
NA	NA	TRBV6-1	TRBJ2-7	TGTGCCAGCAGTCCCCGGGGTGGAGACTGGAGCTCCTACGAGCAGTACTTC	CASSPRGGDWSSYEQYF
TRBD1	NA	TRBV19	TRBJ1-2	TGTGCCAGTAGTATCGGGGGACAGCTTTTTAACTATGGCTACACCTTC	CASSIGGQLFNYGYTF
NA	many	TRBV20-1	TRBJ1-1	TGCAGTGCTAGAGATGGGGGTTATGGCACTGAAGCTTTCTTT	CSARDGGYGTEAFF
NA	few	TRBV12-3/TRBV12-4	TRBJ2-7	TGTGCCAGCAGTACAACAGGGTCCGACGAGCAGTACTTC	CASSTTGSDEQYF
NA	many	TRBV3-1	TRBJ2-2	TGTGCCAGCAGCCAAGACACTACAAGGCCCGGGGAGCTGTTTTTT	CASSQDTTRPGELFF
NA	NA	TRBV6-1	TRBJ1-3	TGTGCCAGCATCCCTGGATCCAACACCATATATTTT	CASIPGSNTIYF
NA	NA	TRBV11-3	TRBJ2-5	TGTGCCAGCACCCTAACCAGACGCCCCGGAAAGACCCAGTACTTC	CASTLTRRPGKTQYF